The present TCR beta chain was sequenced within a study of T cells in Graves' hyperthyroidism and ophthalmopathy. Using RNA transcripts as the source, TCR beta CDR3 regions were amplified. When the TCR CDR3 underwent first-round RT-PCR, the HTBI primer set was used. One entry per CDR3 protein results from TCRdb running MiXCR on the multiplex PCR reads. Altogether roughly 600,000 distinct CDR3 sequences are present, roughly 14% being singletons, with the ten largest covering around 12%. There are many counts of this clonotype. This CDR3 has 13 amino acids. Germline lookup yields CDR1 KGHDR and CDR2 SFDVKD. Trimming took 0 bases from V and 7 from J, leaving 8 bases between them.

The origin of this receptor is a woman aged 45-60 years with Graves' ophthalmopathy. The chain carries TRBV24-1 and TRBJ1-1, with unresolved D. Input material: blood. Written as DNA, the CDR3 is TGTGCCACCAGTGATTTGTTCTCAAATGAAGCTTTCTTT. Translated: CATSDLFSNEAFF.